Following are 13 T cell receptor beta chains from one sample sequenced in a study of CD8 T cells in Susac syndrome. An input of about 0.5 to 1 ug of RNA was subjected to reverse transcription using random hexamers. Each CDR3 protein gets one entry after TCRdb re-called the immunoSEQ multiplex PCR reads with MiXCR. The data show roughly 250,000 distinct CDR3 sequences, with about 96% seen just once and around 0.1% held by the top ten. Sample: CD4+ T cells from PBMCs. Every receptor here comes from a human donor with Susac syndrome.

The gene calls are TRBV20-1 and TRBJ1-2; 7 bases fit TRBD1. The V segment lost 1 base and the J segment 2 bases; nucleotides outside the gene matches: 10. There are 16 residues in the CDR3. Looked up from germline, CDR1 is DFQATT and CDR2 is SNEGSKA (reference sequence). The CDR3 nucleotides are TGCAGTGCTAGAGCCCGGGACAGATCTACAAACTATGGCTACACCTTC. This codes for CSARARDRSTNYGYTF.

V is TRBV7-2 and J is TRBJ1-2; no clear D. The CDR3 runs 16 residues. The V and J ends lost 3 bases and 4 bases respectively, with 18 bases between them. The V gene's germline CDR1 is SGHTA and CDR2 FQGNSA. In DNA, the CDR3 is TGTGCCAGCAGCTTCCCAAATGACATACTTTTCTATGGCTACACCTTC. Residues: CASSFPNDILFYGYTF.

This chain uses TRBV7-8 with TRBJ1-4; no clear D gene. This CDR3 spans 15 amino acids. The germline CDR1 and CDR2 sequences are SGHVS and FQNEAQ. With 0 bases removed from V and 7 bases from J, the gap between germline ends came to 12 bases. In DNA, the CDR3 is TGTGCCAGCAGCTTAGCAGCCACCCTTGGTGAAAAACTGTTTTTT. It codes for CASSLAATLGEKLFF. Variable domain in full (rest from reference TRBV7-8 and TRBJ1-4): GAGVSQSPRYKVAKRGQDVALRCDPISGHVSLFWYQQALGQGPEFLTYFQNEAQLDKSGLPSDRFFAERPEGSVSTLKIQRTQQEDSAVYLCASSLAATLGEKLFFGSGTQLSVL.

CDR3 sequence: CASSRQSSTDTQYF. For the CDR3, the DNA is TGTGCCAGCAGCCGACAATCTAGCACAGATACGCAGTATTTT. The V call is TRBV9, the J call TRBJ2-3, with no clear D. In germline, CDR1 is SGDLS, CDR2 YYNGEE. The CDR3 consists of 14 residues. With 4 bases removed from V and 0 bases from J, the gap between germline ends came to 9 bases. The complete variable domain, with remaining parts taken from reference TRBV9 and TRBJ2-3, reads DSGVTQTPKHLITATGQRVTLRCSPRSGDLSVYWYQQSLDQGLQFLIQYYNGEERAKGNILERFSAQQFPDLHSELNLSSLELGDSALYFCASSRQSSTDTQYFGPGTRLTVL.

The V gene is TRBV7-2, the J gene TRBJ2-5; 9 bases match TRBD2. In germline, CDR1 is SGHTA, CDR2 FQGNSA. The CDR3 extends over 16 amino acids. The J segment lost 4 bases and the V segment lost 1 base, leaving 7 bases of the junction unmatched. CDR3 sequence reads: CASSLGSGSNGETQYF. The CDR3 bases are TGTGCCAGCAGCTTAGGTAGCGGGAGCAATGGAGAGACCCAGTACTTC.

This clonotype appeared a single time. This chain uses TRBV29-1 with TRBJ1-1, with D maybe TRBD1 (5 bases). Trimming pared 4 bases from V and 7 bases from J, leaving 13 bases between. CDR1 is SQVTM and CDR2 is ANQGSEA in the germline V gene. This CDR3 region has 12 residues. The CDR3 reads CSVAGREVEAFF. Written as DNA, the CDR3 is TGCAGCGTTGCGGGCAGGGAGGTTGAAGCTTTCTTT.

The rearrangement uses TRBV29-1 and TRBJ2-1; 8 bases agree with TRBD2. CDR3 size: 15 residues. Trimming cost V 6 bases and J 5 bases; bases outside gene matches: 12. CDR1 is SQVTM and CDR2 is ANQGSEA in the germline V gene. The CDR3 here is CSVAAGTRTNNEQFF. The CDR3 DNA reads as TGCAGCGTAGCCGCCGGGACTAGAACAAACAATGAGCAGTTCTTC.

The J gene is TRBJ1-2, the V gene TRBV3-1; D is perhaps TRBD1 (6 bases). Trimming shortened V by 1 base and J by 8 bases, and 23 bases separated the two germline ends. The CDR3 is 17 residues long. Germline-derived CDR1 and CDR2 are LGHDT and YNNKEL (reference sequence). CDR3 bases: TGTGCCAGCAGCCAAGCCCTCGGACAGTTTAGGGTTGGGGGCTACACCTTC. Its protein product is CASSQALGQFRVGGYTF.

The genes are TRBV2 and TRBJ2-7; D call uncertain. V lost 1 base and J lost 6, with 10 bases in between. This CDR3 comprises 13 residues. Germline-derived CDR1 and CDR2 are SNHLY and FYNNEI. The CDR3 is CASSEDLNSEQYF. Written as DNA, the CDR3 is TGTGCCAGCAGTGAAGACCTTAACTCCGAGCAGTACTTC.

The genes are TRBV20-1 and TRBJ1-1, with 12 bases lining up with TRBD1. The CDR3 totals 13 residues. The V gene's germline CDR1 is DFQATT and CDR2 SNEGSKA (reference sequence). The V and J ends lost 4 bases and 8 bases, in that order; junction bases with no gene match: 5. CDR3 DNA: TGCAGTGCTAACGGGGACAGGGGGCCCGAAGCTTTCTTT. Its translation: CSANGDRGPEAFF.

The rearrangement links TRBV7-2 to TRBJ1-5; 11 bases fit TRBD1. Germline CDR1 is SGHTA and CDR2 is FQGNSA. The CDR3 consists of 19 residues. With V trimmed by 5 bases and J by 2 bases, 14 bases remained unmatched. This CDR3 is CASSRRFGQGALGNQPQHF. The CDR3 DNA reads TGTGCCAGCAGCCGGCGGTTCGGACAGGGGGCTTTGGGCAATCAGCCCCAGCATTTT.

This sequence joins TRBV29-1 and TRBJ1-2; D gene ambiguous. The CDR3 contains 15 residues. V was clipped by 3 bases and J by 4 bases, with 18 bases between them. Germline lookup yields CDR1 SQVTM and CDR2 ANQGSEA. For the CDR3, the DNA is TGCAGCGTTGAGCCCAGACGGTGGAGAGCCTATGGCTACACCTTC. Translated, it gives CSVEPRRWRAYGYTF.

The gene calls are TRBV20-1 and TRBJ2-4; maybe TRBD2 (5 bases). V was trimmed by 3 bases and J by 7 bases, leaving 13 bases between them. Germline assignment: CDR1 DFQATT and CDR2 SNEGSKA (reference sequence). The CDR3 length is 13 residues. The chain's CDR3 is CSASHGGSNIQYF. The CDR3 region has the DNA TGCAGTGCTAGCCACGGTGGGAGCAACATTCAGTACTTC.